The 25 T cell receptor beta chains below come from one sample, sequenced in a study of blood T cell repertoires in COVID-19. The protocol was immunoSEQ multiplex PCR, while the TCRdb copy is restricted to in-frame clones and leaves out a portion. The sample shows over 45,000 clones, approximately 85% of them seen only once. What was sequenced was peripheral blood. The receptors originated from a human donor in a cohort sampled during active COVID-19.

The chain joins TRBV2 to TRBJ2-3, with D possibly being TRBD1 (6 bases). Trimming pared 8 bases from V and 2 bases from J, leaving 8 bases between. This CDR3 has 12 residues. Germline values: CDR1 SNHLY, CDR2 FYNNEI. CDR3 sequence reads: CASRDNTDTQYF. The CDR3 DNA is TGTGCCAGCCGGGACAACACAGATACGCAGTATTTT.

The CDR3, as DNA: TGTGCCAGCAGTTTATCAAGGGGAGGGTCGGGGAACACTGAAGCTTTCTTT. Its protein is CASSLSRGGSGNTEAFF. The V call is TRBV28, the J call TRBJ1-1; the D gene is possibly TRBD1 (5 bases). Germline V gene sequence: CDR1 MDHEN, CDR2 SYDVKM. This CDR3 has 17 amino acids. The V and J ends lost 1 base and 1 base respectively, with 16 bases between them.

The chain links TRBV10-3 to TRBJ1-2; unclear D gene. The CDR3 sequence is 13 residues long. CDR1 ENHRY and CDR2 SYGVKD come from the germline V gene. V dropped 2 bases and J dropped 4 bases, with 8 bases sitting between them. The CDR3 DNA reads TGTGCCATCAGTGAGCCCTCCCCCTATGGCTACACCTTC. Translating it yields CAISEPSPYGYTF.

The chain carries TRBV19 and TRBJ2-2, with D hard to call. In germline, CDR1 is LNHDA, CDR2 SQIVND (reference sequence). The CDR3 totals 13 residues. V lost 5 bases and J lost 6, with 10 bases in between. CDR3 sequence (DNA): TGTGCCAGTAGTTCTTCCCCCGCCGGGGAGCTGTTTTTT. Its translation is CASSSSPAGELFF.

This chain links TRBV28 with TRBJ1-2, with 7 bases matching TRBD1. Germline CDR1 and CDR2: MDHEN and SYDVKM. The V gene end was trimmed by 8 bases and the J gene end by 4 bases; junction bases not matched to a gene: 4. The CDR3 extends over 12 amino acids. This chain's CDR3 is CASGTGVYGYTF. The CDR3 DNA reads as TGTGCCAGCGGAACAGGGGTCTATGGCTACACCTTC.

V and J are TRBV6-4 and TRBJ2-5; 7 nucleotides align to TRBD1. This CDR3 spans 13 amino acids. The germline V gene encodes CDR1 MRHNA and CDR2 SNTAGT. V gave up 3 bases and J gave up 2 bases; unmatched junction bases: 0. CDR3 coding DNA: TGTGCCAGCAGTGAGACAGGGCAAGAGACCCAGTACTTC. Amino acid sequence: CASSETGQETQYF.

This clone was detected only once. The chain uses TRBV4-3 and TRBJ1-6, with 7 positions matching TRBD1. Germline V CDR1 and CDR2: LGHNA, YSLEER. This CDR3 spans 14 amino acids. V shed 1 base and J 6 bases; nucleotides not matched to a gene: 0. The CDR3 bases are TGCGCCAGCAGCCAAGGACAGGGTAATTCACCCCTCCACTTT. Protein: CASSQGQGNSPLHF.

The chain carries TRBV4-2 and TRBJ1-1, with D tentatively TRBD1 (5 bases). V lost 0 bases and J 6 bases, leaving 14 bases between the germline ends. This CDR3 is 15 amino acids long. CDR1 is LGHNA, CDR2 YNFKEQ, per germline. The CDR3 loop is CASSQDQGWASEAFF. The CDR3 nucleotides read TGTGCCAGCAGCCAAGATCAGGGATGGGCGTCTGAAGCTTTCTTT.

This chain joins TRBV3-1 (or the pseudogene TRBV3-2) and TRBJ2-2, with 7 positions matching TRBD1. V was clipped by 0 bases and J by 4 bases; unmatched bases: 8. The CDR3 length is 17 residues. Germline V lookup: CDR1 LGHDT, CDR2 YNNKEL (reference sequence). The CDR3 reads CASSQELRTGGTGELFF. For the CDR3, the DNA is TGTGCCAGCAGCCAAGAGTTGAGGACAGGCGGCACCGGGGAGCTGTTTTTT.

This chain connects TRBV6-5 to TRBJ1-6, with TRBD1 matching over 7 bases. CDR3 length equals 14 residues. Germline values: CDR1 MNHEY, CDR2 SVGAGI. Losses at the gene ends were 10 bases for V and 9 bases for J; bases not matched to a gene: 12. CDR3 nucleotides: TGTGCCATAACAGGGGAGGCATCGGCTTCACCCCTCCACTTT. Residues: CAITGEASASPLHF.

V and J are TRBV9 and TRBJ1-1; 7 bases are shared with TRBD1. The CDR3 is 15 residues long. Losses at the gene ends were 3 bases for V and 0 bases for J; bases not matched to a gene: 5. Per germline, CDR1 SGDLS and CDR2 YYNGEE. The CDR3 reads CASSAGTDLNTEAFF. In nucleotides, the CDR3 is TGTGCCAGCAGCGCCGGGACAGATCTGAACACTGAAGCTTTCTTT.

The gene calls are TRBV6-5 and TRBJ2-1; D gene ambiguous. Germline CDR1 MNHEY, CDR2 SVGAGI. Trimming shortened V by 5 bases and J by 3 bases, and 5 bases separated the two germline ends. The CDR3 has 12 residues. Written as DNA, the CDR3 is TGTGCCAGCAGTCCAGACTACAATGAGCAGTTCTTC. Encoded protein: CASSPDYNEQFF.

The chain links TRBV28 to TRBJ2-1; D gene unclear. Trimming cost V 4 bases and J 8 bases, with 24 bases left between them. Germline V CDR1 and CDR2: MDHEN, SYDVKM. The CDR3 totals 17 residues. CDR3 sequence: CASSSVVWLERRDEQFF. CDR3 in DNA: TGTGCCAGCAGTTCTGTGGTGTGGCTAGAGCGACGTGATGAGCAGTTCTTC.

The V call is TRBV28, the J call TRBJ1-2; D is undetermined. This CDR3 contains 12 residues. Germline V gene sequence: CDR1 MDHEN, CDR2 SYDVKM. V shed 4 bases and J shed 1 base, with 4 bases lying between them. The CDR3 protein is CASSWSNYGYTF. DNA for the CDR3: TGTGCCAGCAGTTGGAGTAACTATGGCTACACCTTC.

The rearrangement uses TRBV27 and TRBJ2-2; a weak D match, TRBD1 (6 bases). Germline CDR1 MNHEY, CDR2 SMNVEV (reference sequence). V was clipped by 5 bases and J by 7 bases, with 11 bases between them. This CDR3 comprises 13 residues. CDR3 sequence: CASSGTGIGELFF. The DNA of the CDR3 is TGTGCCAGCAGTGGAACAGGGATCGGGGAGCTGTTTTTT.

The CDR3 region is CASSLTSGRVQVYEQYF. In DNA form, the CDR3 reads TGTGCCAGCAGCCTTACTAGCGGGAGGGTTCAGGTCTACGAGCAGTACTTC. The chain has TRBV7-2 and TRBJ2-7; 13 nucleotides match TRBD2. V lost 5 bases, J lost 3 bases, and 10 bases stayed unmatched. The CDR3 contains 17 residues. Looked up from germline, CDR1 is SGHTA and CDR2 is FQGNSA. The full variable domain, in which reference TRBV7-2 and TRBJ2-7 provide the parts outside the CDR3, is GAGVSQSPSNKVTEKGKDVELRCDPISGHTALYWYRQSLGQGLEFLIYFQGNSAPDKSGLPSDRFSAERTGGSVSTLTIQRTQQEDSAVYLCASSLTSGRVQVYEQYFGPGTRLTVT.

The rearrangement uses TRBV6-2 or TRBV6-3 and TRBJ2-5; TRBD2 matches at 11 bases. The V gene end was trimmed by 2 bases and the J gene end by 4 bases; junction bases not matched to a gene: 3. The V gene's germline CDR1 is MNHEY and CDR2 SVGEGT. The CDR3 loop spans 15 amino acids. CDR3 sequence: CASSYKLAGAETQYF. The CDR3 bases are TGTGCCAGCAGTTACAAACTAGCGGGGGCAGAGACCCAGTACTTC.

The chain links TRBV9 to TRBJ2-7, with TRBD2 as a possible D gene (6 bases). The length of the CDR3 is 14 residues. V dropped 4 bases and J dropped 2 bases, with 13 bases sitting between them. The germline gives CDR1 SGDLS, CDR2 YYNGEE. DNA for the CDR3: TGTGCCAGCAGCCCCGGGGGTGACACCTACGAGCAGTACTTC. Encoded protein: CASSPGGDTYEQYF.

A few counts support this clone. The chain uses TRBV6-5 and TRBJ1-2; tentatively, D is TRBD1 (6 bases). The V gene's germline CDR1 is MNHEY and CDR2 SVGAGI. CDR3 size: 14 residues. V was pared by 6 bases and J by 4 bases, with 15 bases between. The DNA of the CDR3 is TGTGCCAGCAGCGGGACAACTATAGGCTATGGCTACACCTTC. Amino acids: CASSGTTIGYGYTF.

The rearrangement links TRBV6-2 or TRBV6-3 to TRBJ2-6, with 7 bases identical to TRBD1. CDR1 is MNHEY and CDR2 is SVGEGT in the germline V gene. The CDR3 totals 17 residues. V gave up 4 bases and J gave up 0 bases; unmatched junction bases: 6. CDR3 nucleotide sequence: TGTGCCAGCAGTTTGGACAGGACAGGCTCTGGGGCCAACGTCCTGACTTTC. Protein product: CASSLDRTGSGANVLTF.

The chain joins TRBV7-3 to TRBJ2-7; perhaps TRBD2 as D (5 bases). Between the trimmed V and J ends, which lost 2 bases and 3 bases, there was a span of 17 bases. Looked up from germline, CDR1 is SGHTA and CDR2 is FQGTGA. The CDR3 covers 16 residues. The CDR3 loop is CASSLGRGPARYEQYF. CDR3 DNA sequence: TGTGCCAGCAGCTTAGGCCGGGGTCCCGCGCGCTACGAGCAGTACTTC. The full variable domain, rest sourced from reference TRBV7-3 and TRBJ2-7, is GAGVSQTPSNKVTEKGKYVELRCDPISGHTALYWYRQSLGQGPEFLIYFQGTGAADDSGLPNDRFFAVRPEGSVSTLKIQRTERGDSAVYLCASSLGRGPARYEQYFGPGTRLTVT.

The CDR3 here is CASSQATSSGHSTDTQYF. The CDR3 DNA reads TGTGCCAGCAGCCAAGCGACCTCTAGCGGACACAGCACAGATACGCAGTATTTT. The genes are TRBV4-2 and TRBJ2-3, with 7 positions matching TRBD2. The CDR3 is 18 amino acids. CDR1 LGHNA and CDR2 YNFKEQ come from the germline V gene. Trimming removed 1 base from V and 0 bases from J; junction bases left unmatched: 10.

The chain carries TRBV5-1 and TRBJ1-4, with D perhaps TRBD1 (6 bases). Trimming cost V 0 bases and J 8 bases, with 14 bases left between them. CDR3 length: 15 amino acids. Germline V CDR1 and CDR2: SGHRS, YFSETQ. In DNA form, the CDR3 reads TGCGCCAGCAGCTTGGAAGGGGGATTTACGGAAAAACTGTTTTTT. This codes for CASSLEGGFTEKLFF.

This chain joins TRBV5-4 and TRBJ1-1; 8 bases are shared with TRBD1. Germline loops: CDR1 SGHNT, CDR2 YYREEE (reference sequence). The CDR3 spans 15 residues. The V gene end was trimmed by 7 bases and the J gene end by 0 bases; junction bases not matched to a gene: 8. CDR3 region: CASGTGGRMNTEAFF. For the CDR3, the DNA is TGTGCCAGCGGAACAGGGGGTAGGATGAACACTGAAGCTTTCTTT.

This clone was found once. The rearrangement joins TRBV11-2 to TRBJ2-5, with TRBD1 matching 7 bases. Germline CDR1 reads SGHAT; CDR2 reads FQNNGV. This CDR3 has 15 amino acids. The V gene end was trimmed by 5 bases and the J gene end by 5 bases; junction bases not matched to a gene: 11. The chain's CDR3 is CASSPPHRGGETQYF. In DNA, the CDR3 is TGTGCCAGCAGCCCCCCTCACAGGGGCGGTGAGACCCAGTACTTC.